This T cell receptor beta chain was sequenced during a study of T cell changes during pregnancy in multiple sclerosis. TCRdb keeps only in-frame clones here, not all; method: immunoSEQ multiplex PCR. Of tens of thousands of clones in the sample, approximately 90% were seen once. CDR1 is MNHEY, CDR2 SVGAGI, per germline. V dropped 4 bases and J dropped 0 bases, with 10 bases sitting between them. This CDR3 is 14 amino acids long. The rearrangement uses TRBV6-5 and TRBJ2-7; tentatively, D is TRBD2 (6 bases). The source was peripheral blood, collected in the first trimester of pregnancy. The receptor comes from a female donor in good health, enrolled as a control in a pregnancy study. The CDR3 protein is CASSSAGSSYEQYF. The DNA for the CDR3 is TGTGCCAGCAGTTCTGCGGGAAGCTCCTACGAGCAGTACTTC.